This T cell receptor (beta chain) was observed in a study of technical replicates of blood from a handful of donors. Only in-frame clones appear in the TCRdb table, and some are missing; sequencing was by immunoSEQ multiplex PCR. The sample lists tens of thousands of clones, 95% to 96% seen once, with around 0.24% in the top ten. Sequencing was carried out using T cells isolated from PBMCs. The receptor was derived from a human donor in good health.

The DNA of the CDR3 is TGCAGCGCCGGGACAGGGGTAAATCAGCCCCAGCATTTT. Amino acid sequence: CSAGTGVNQPQHF. The gene calls are TRBV29-1 and TRBJ1-5; 10 bases map to TRBD1. The germline CDR1 and CDR2 sequences are SQVTM and ANQGSEA. This CDR3 contains 13 residues. V trimming: 7 bases; J trimming: 4 bases; junction bases outside the gene matches: 4.